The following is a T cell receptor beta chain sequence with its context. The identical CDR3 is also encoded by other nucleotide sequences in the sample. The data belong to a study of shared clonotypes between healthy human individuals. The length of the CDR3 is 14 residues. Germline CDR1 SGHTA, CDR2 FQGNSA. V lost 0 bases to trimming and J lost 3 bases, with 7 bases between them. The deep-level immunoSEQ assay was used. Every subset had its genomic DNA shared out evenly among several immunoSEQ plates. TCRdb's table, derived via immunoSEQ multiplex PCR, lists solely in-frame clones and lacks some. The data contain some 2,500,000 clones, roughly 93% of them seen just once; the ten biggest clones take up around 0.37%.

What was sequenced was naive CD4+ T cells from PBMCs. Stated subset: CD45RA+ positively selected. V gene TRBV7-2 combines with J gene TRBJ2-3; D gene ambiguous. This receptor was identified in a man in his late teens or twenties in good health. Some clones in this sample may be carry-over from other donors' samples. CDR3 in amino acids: CASSLARQTDTQYF. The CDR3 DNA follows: TGTGCCAGCAGCTTAGCGAGGCAGACAGATACGCAGTATTTT.